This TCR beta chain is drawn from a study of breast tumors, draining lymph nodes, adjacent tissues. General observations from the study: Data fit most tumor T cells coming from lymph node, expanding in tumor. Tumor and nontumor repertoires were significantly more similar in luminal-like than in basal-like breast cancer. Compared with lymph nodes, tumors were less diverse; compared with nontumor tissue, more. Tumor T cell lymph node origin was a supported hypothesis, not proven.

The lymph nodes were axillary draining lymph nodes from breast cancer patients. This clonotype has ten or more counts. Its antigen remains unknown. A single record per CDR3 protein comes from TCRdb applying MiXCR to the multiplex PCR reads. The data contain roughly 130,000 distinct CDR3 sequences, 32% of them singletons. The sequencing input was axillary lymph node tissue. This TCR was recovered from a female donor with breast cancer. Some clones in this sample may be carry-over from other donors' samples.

The CDR3: CASVRAGNVHEQFF. CDR3 DNA: TGTGCCAGCGTCAGGGCAGGGAATGTCCATGAGCAGTTCTTC. This chain links TRBV28 with TRBJ2-1, with D possibly TRBD1 on 5 matching bases. V was pared by 8 bases and J by 8 bases, with 19 bases between. In germline, CDR1 is MDHEN, CDR2 SYDVKM. The CDR3 contains 14 residues.